This T cell receptor (beta chain) derives from a study of T-cell reconstitution after alpha-beta-depleted transplantation in children. This clonotype was counted ten times or more. Preparation of the TCRbeta library was carried out with unique molecular identifiers. From the PCR reads, TCRdb called clonotypes with MiXCR, one entry per CDR3 protein. The table includes about 200,000 distinct CDR3 sequences, about 8.7% detected once. The origin of this receptor is a male patient aged 2-9 years who had a stem cell transplant for acute myeloid leukemia, so the T cells may come from the graft donor. The sequences come from PBMCs, mostly from graft donor cells, collected 360 days after TCRalphabeta/CD19-depleted stem cell transplant.

The CDR3 spells CASYTSRDVGYTF. Here the CDR3 DNA reads TGTGCCAGCTATACGTCCCGGGACGTTGGCTACACCTTC. V and J are TRBV28 and TRBJ1-2; possible D gene TRBD1, 5 bases. The CDR3 has 13 residues. Germline assignment: CDR1 MDHEN and CDR2 SYDVKM. Between the trimmed V and J ends, which lost 8 bases and 7 bases, there was a span of 17 bases.